Here is one T cell receptor beta chain with its context. This record comes from a study of blood T cell repertoires in COVID-19. Across the study: Both acute and convalescent COVID-19 samples were obtained from the United States, Italy and Spain.

Profiling relied on immunoSEQ multiplex PCR, and the TCRdb table lists in-frame clones only, not all of them. The table has about 200,000 clones, roughly 85% seen once. Germline-derived CDR1 and CDR2 are MNHEY and SVGAGI. J lost 4 bases, V lost 9 bases, and 7 bases had no gene match. The CDR3 is made up of 14 amino acids. Input material: peripheral blood. The receptor's source is a human donor with active or convalescent COVID-19. The donor label of this sample is uncertain. The chain links TRBV6-5 to TRBJ2-2, with 8 bases identical to TRBD2. Written as DNA, the CDR3 is TGTGCCAGTAAGATACTAGCGGCCACCGGGGAGCTGTTTTTT. Its protein product is CASKILAATGELFF.